This T cell receptor beta chain was found in a study of control samples from healthy donors and cancer patients. Assay: immunoSEQ multiplex PCR; the TCRdb copy retains only in-frame clones and omits some. This table has around 93,000 clones, 80% to 90% appearing once. Source material: blood. The receptor was isolated from a man aged 25-40 years in good health.

The CDR3 sequence: CASSPGQGGSPLHF. The CDR3, as DNA: TGCGCCAGCAGCCCCGGACAGGGAGGATCACCCCTCCACTTT. V and J are TRBV5-1 and TRBJ1-6; 8 positions agree with TRBD1. Germline V gene sequence: CDR1 SGHRS, CDR2 YFSETQ. The CDR3 has 14 amino acids. The ends lost 4 bases at V and 10 bases at J; junction bases unmatched: 7.